Listed here is a single T cell receptor (beta chain). What it binds is unknown. V was cut by 2 bases and J by 6 bases, with 10 bases left in between. The CDR3 has 13 residues. The data derive from a study of T-cell reconstitution after alpha-beta-depleted transplantation in children. Whole-study findings and limits: Among T cells one year after transplant, newly produced cells accounted for most counts and diversity. Reportedly, only several hundred clones from non-depleted graft cells drove alpha-beta T-cell counts at about two months.

The library targeted TCRbeta and was prepared with unique molecular identifiers. TCRdb fed the PCR reads into MiXCR, producing one record per CDR3 protein. Here the sample spans around 700,000 distinct CDR3 sequences, roughly 14% being singletons. This TCR was recovered from a girl aged 2-10 years with congenital amegakaryocytic thrombocytopenia, due to receive a stem cell transplant. V is TRBV12-3 or TRBV12-4 and J is TRBJ1-2; D uncertain. The sample was PBMCs, taken before TCRalphabeta/CD19-depleted stem cell transplant. The CDR3 protein is CASSLWGSDGYTF. CDR3 coding DNA: TGTGCCAGCAGTTTATGGGGATCCGATGGCTACACCTTC.